The clone carrying this TCR beta chain showed up just a few times. This entry is derived from a study of T-cell reconstitution after alpha-beta-depleted transplantation in children. V dropped 2 bases and J dropped 5 bases, with 22 bases sitting between them. This CDR3 comprises 17 residues. Germline V lookup: CDR1 SGHRS, CDR2 YFSETQ. For TCRbeta, the library was prepared with unique molecular identifiers. Using its own MiXCR run on the PCR reads, TCRdb lists one record per CDR3 protein. In the table there are about 610,000 distinct CDR3 sequences, about 10% of which are singletons. The sequences come from PBMCs from the stem cell graft donor, collected from the stem cell graft. The rearrangement uses TRBV5-1 and TRBJ1-1; D possibly corresponds to TRBD1 (6 bases). The receptor comes from a human donor who donated a stem cell graft to a child with acute myeloid leukemia. CDR3 amino acids: CASSFQGNLGVGTEAFF. The CDR3 DNA reads as TGCGCCAGCAGCTTTCAGGGGAATTTGGGTGTTGGGACTGAAGCTTTCTTT.